Here is one TCR beta chain with its context. The data are from a study of blood T cell repertoires in COVID-19. Study background: Acute and convalescent COVID-19 specimens originated in the United States, Italy and Spain. PBMCs, B-cell-depleted T cells, or T cells provided the cDNA or gDNA that made up the material.

The germline CDR1 and CDR2 sequences are LNHDA and SQIVND (reference sequence). This CDR3 is 13 amino acids long. V lost 2 bases and J lost 3, with 5 bases in between. This table comes from immunoSEQ multiplex PCR, and its TCRdb copy is limited to in-frame clones, with some not included. Found here are 180,000 or so clones, about 85% of them singletons; the top ten hold 9.8%. Sequenced material: peripheral blood. The V call is TRBV19, the J call TRBJ1-3; D is possibly TRBD1 (5 bases). The source of this sequence is a woman older than 75 with acute or convalescent COVID-19. The CDR3 DNA reads TGTGCCAGTAGTATAAGGGGTGGAAACACCATATATTTT. This translates into CASSIRGGNTIYF.